This T cell receptor beta chain was identified during a study of monozygotic twins with cystic fibrosis. Study-wide background: With about 15 PCR cycles, barcoded libraries came from about 3 micrograms of fragmented DNA.

Points on this clone: Its antigen remains unknown. At one of its ends the junction is not consistent with the germline gene, which may arise from a read error.

Profiling relied on immunoSEQ multiplex PCR, and the TCRdb table lists in-frame clones only, not all of them. This sample has around 20,000 clones, with around 90% found just once. There are 13 residues in the CDR3. Germline CDR1 reads MNHEY; CDR2 reads SMNVEV (reference sequence). Study results and limitations: Clonality was generally low (median around 0.009), higher in the most severe patients. Nucleotide-identical clonotype sharing was significantly higher within monozygotic CF twin pairs than between unrelated CF individuals. No link emerged between shared CDR3 counts and age, concordance or severity.

The chain is built from TRBV27 and TRBJ1-2; D gene unclear. Material for sequencing was blood. This TCR came from a girl aged 2-10 years with cystic fibrosis. The CDR3 region has the DNA TGTGCCAGCAGTCTATCAGCGGTCTATGGCTACACCTTC. This gives the protein CASSLSAVYGYTF.